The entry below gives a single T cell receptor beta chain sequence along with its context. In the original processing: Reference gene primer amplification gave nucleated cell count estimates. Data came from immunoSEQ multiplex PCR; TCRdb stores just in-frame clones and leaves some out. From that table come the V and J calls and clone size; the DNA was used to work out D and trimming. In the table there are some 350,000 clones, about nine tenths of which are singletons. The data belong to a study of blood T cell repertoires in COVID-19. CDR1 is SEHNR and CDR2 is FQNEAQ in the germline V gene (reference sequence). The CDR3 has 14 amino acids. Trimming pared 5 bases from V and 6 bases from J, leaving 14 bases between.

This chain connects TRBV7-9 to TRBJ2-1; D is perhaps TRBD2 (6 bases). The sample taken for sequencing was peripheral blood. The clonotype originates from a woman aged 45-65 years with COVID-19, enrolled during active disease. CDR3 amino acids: CASSVGGTANEQFF. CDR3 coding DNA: TGTGCCAGCAGCGTTGGAGGGACTGCCAATGAGCAGTTCTTC.